The rows below give T cell receptor beta chains drawn from one sample of a study of blood T cell repertoires in COVID-19. Clones were read by immunoSEQ multiplex PCR, and TCRdb kept only the in-frame ones, dropping some. The sample has about 430,000 clones, about 88% seen once; the top ten hold 1.4%. Sequencing input: PBMCs or T cells enriched from blood (not recorded which). Source of these receptors: a woman aged 18-30 years who had been exposed to COVID-19. The CDR3 runs from the conserved cysteine through the conserved F or W. The D gene is left open where the match is weak. The size of a clone is reported for some rows only, either as once, few or many, or as a class for expanded clones.

TRBV5-1	TRBD1	NA	TRBJ1-5	15	CASSQMTGTNQPQHF	TGCGCCAGCAGCCAAATGACAGGGACGAATCAGCCCCAGCATTTT
TRBV27	TRBD1	NA	TRBJ2-1	16	CASTWGTGASYNEQFF	TGTGCCAGCACTTGGGGGACAGGGGCCTCCTACAATGAGCAGTTCTTC
TRBV7-9	TRBD1	NA	TRBJ1-5	14	CASSPDRVNQPQHF	TGTGCCAGCAGCCCCGACAGGGTCAATCAGCCCCAGCATTTT
TRBV19	NA	NA	TRBJ2-7	14	CASSIYGSTKEQYF	TGTGCCAGTAGTATATACGGGAGTACGAAAGAGCAGTACTTC
TRBV5-4	NA	NA	TRBJ1-4	14	CASSLGATNEKLFF	TGTGCCAGCAGCCTCGGGGCAACTAATGAAAAACTGTTTTTT
TRBV3-1/TRBV3-2	TRBD1	NA	TRBJ1-4	17	CASSQGQGASTNEKLFF	TGTGCCAGCAGCCAAGGACAGGGGGCTTCGACTAATGAAAAACTGTTTTTT
TRBV9	NA	once	TRBJ1-3	16	CASSVVEGISGNTIYF	TGTGCCAGCAGCGTAGTGGAGGGGATCTCTGGAAACACCATATATTTT
TRBV27	NA	NA	TRBJ1-2	14	CASSSLTPIYGYTF	TGTGCCAGCAGCTCCCTAACTCCCATCTATGGCTACACCTTC
TRBV5-1	NA	once	TRBJ2-2	15	CASSLGAGNTGELFF	TGCGCCAGCAGCTTGGGTGCAGGGAACACCGGGGAGCTGTTTTTT
TRBV2	TRBD2	NA	TRBJ2-7	16	CASTSSGRRGSSEQYF	TGTGCCAGCACATCTAGCGGGAGGAGAGGTTCTAGCGAGCAGTACTTC
TRBV29-1	TRBD1	NA	TRBJ1-4	13	CSVEDRGREKLFF	TGCAGCGTTGAAGACAGGGGGAGGGAAAAACTGTTTTTT
TRBV29-1	TRBD1	NA	TRBJ1-2	13	CSVDREKDYGYTF	TGCAGCGTAGACAGGGAGAAGGACTATGGCTACACCTTC
TRBV2	NA	NA	TRBJ2-1	15	CASSPDRSSYNEQFF	TGTGCCAGCAGTCCCGACAGGAGCTCCTACAATGAGCAGTTCTTC
TRBV7-9	NA	NA	TRBJ2-1	13	CASSPGLDNEQFF	TGTGCCAGCAGCCCCGGTCTGGACAATGAGCAGTTCTTC
TRBV18	TRBD2	NA	TRBJ2-7	14	CASSEIGEGYEQYF	TGTGCCAGCTCCGAAATAGGGGAGGGCTACGAGCAGTACTTC
TRBV4-1	TRBD1	NA	TRBJ1-6	18	CASSPSVGDRGGNSPLHF	TGCGCCAGCAGCCCGTCGGTTGGAGACAGGGGAGGTAATTCACCCCTCCACTTT
TRBV20-1	NA	NA	TRBJ2-1	10	CSAAWNEQFF	TGCAGTGCTGCGTGGAATGAGCAGTTCTTC